This T cell receptor (beta chain) comes out of a study of blood T cells in healthy people across ages. General study results and limits: Aged donors had fewer naive CD4+ cells and lower diversity than long-lived donors.

Every donor provided 7.5 to 10 milliliters of peripheral blood. Extracted total RNA amounted to at least 5.5 micrograms for each sample. Primers used in a second PCR of roughly 6 to 12 cycles were a sample-barcoded 5' primer and a J-beta primer mix. The authors tagged each cDNA molecule using a template-switch adaptor with 12 random nucleotides. A single record per CDR3 protein comes from TCRdb applying MiXCR to the 5' RACE reads. This sample has 1.5 million to 2 million distinct CDR3 sequences, with just under 50% found just once. This clonotype was counted a few times. Its target is not known. This sequence originates from a woman between 40 and 50 years old in good health. The sequencing input was blood.

The CDR3 bases are TGCGCCAGCAGCCAAAATTGGGGGACGGCAACCTACGAGCAGTACTTC. Amino acid sequence: CASSQNWGTATYEQYF. The rearrangement joins TRBV4-3 to TRBJ2-4; D assignment may be TRBD1 or TRBD2 (5 bases each). The assigned J gene may be wrong: the sequence end matches TRBJ2-7 better. Germline V gene lookup returns CDR1 LGHNA and CDR2 YSLEER. The CDR3 has 16 amino acids.